The entry below describes one T cell receptor (beta chain). The source of the sample is a study of blood T cell repertoires in COVID-19. Study-level information: Researchers got acute and convalescent COVID-19 samples from the United States, Italy and Spain. In each case, the material was cDNA or gDNA derived from T cells, B-cell-depleted T cells, or PBMCs.

V lost 2 bases and J lost 5; bases outside the gene matches: 5. The CDR3 sequence is 15 residues long. The V gene's germline CDR1 is SGHRS and CDR2 YFSETQ. In the authors' workflow: From reference gene primer amplification, estimates of nucleated cell counts were derived. Clones were sequenced by immunoSEQ multiplex PCR, and TCRdb holds only the in-frame ones, with some missing. V and J calls and clone size are those listed in that table; D and trimming were worked out from the DNA. Found here are under 200,000 clones, 86% of them singletons; the top ten hold 4.5% to 6.5%. Participants were placed into cohorts based on the clinical history they reported.

This sequence joins TRBV5-1 and TRBJ2-5; 11 positions match TRBD2. This sequence originates from a middle-aged man with acute COVID-19. Sequenced sample: PBMCs or T cells enriched from blood (not recorded which). The CDR3 region is CASSFTGTSGETQYF. CDR3 DNA sequence: TGCGCCAGCAGCTTCACCGGGACTAGCGGTGAGACCCAGTACTTC.